These T cell receptor beta chains were read from a single sample in a study of identical twins. TCRdb processed the 5' RACE reads anew with MiXCR; each CDR3 protein has one entry. This table holds hundreds of thousands of distinct CDR3 sequences, 8.6% found once. The sample was also linked to a second study, of yellow fever vaccine responses in identical twins.

The sample was PBMCs. These receptors were obtained from a woman aged 18-29 years in good health. CDR3s include the opening cysteine and the closing phenylalanine or tryptophan. The D gene is left open where the match is weak. Rows give clone size only sometimes, using once, few, many, or a class for an expanded clone.

size	J	D	V	CDR3	DNA
few	TRBJ2-7	TRBD2	TRBV7-9	CASSFVGGGTYEQYF	TGTGCCAGCAGCTTCGTAGGCGGGGGGACCTACGAGCAGTACTTC
few	TRBJ2-7	-	TRBV7-8	CASSTEGWGGGQYF	TGTGCCAGCAGCACAGAAGGTTGGGGTGGAGGGCAGTACTTC
once	TRBJ2-2	TRBD2	TRBV12-3/TRBV12-4	CTRRIDSWLAGVSGELFF	TGTACCCGCAGAATCGACAGTTGGCTAGCGGGAGTATCCGGGGAGCTGTTTTTT
few	TRBJ1-4	TRBD1	TRBV24-1	CATSDRDRDGEKLFF	TGTGCCACCAGTGATAGGGACAGGGATGGTGAAAAACTGTTTTTT
many	TRBJ2-4	-	TRBV12-3/TRBV12-4	CASSFRVNKNIQYF	TGTGCCAGCAGTTTCAGGGTGAACAAAAACATTCAGTACTTC
few	TRBJ2-1	-	TRBV18	CASSHLAGTYNEQFF	TGTGCCAGCTCCCACCTCGCCGGGACATACAATGAGCAGTTCTTC
few	TRBJ2-3	TRBD2	TRBV5-1	CASSARGGPLTDTQYF	TGCGCCAGCAGCGCGCGGGGGGGCCCTCTCACAGATACGCAGTATTTT
few	TRBJ2-7	-	TRBV6-2/TRBV6-3	CASSTQRGQYF	TGTGCCAGCAGCACCCAGAGAGGGCAGTACTTC
few	TRBJ2-1	-	TRBV13	CASSISGELYNEQFF	TGTGCCAGCAGCATTTCGGGGGAACTCTACAATGAGCAGTTCTTC
few	TRBJ2-1	TRBD2	TRBV10-3	CAISPGTSGGADNEQFF	TGTGCCATCAGTCCTGGGACTAGCGGGGGGGCCGACAATGAGCAGTTCTTC
-	TRBJ2-5	TRBD1	TRBV6-1	CASRLTGGEWETQYF	TGTGCCAGCAGGCTGACAGGGGGCGAGTGGGAGACCCAGTACTTC
few	TRBJ2-7	-	TRBV24-1	CATSFEGEQYF	TGTGCCACCAGTTTCGAGGGCGAGCAGTACTTC
few	TRBJ1-5	TRBD1	TRBV7-9	CASSLGQGALGNQPQHF	TGTGCCAGCAGCTTAGGACAGGGGGCGTTAGGCAATCAGCCCCAGCATTTT
few	TRBJ2-7	TRBD2	TRBV20-1	CSARRLAEYEQYF	TGCAGTGCTAGGCGGCTAGCGGAATACGAGCAGTACTTC
few	TRBJ2-1	TRBD2	TRBV27	CASISGGRPNEQFF	TGTGCCAGCATCAGCGGGGGAAGACCCAATGAGCAGTTCTTC
once	TRBJ2-1	TRBD2	TRBV4-3	CASSQISSGTYNEQFF	TGCGCCAGCAGCCAAATTTCTAGCGGGACTTACAATGAGCAGTTCTTC
-	TRBJ2-5	-	TRBV4-1	CASSQWLGQGGETQYF	TGCGCCAGCAGCCAATGGCTTGGACAGGGAGGGGAGACCCAGTACTTC
few	TRBJ2-5	TRBD2	TRBV11-3	CASSSGGGLQETQYF	TGTGCCAGCAGCTCTGGGGGGGGACTACAAGAGACCCAGTACTTC
-	TRBJ2-7	TRBD1	TRBV9	CASSQNKDRVYEDLYEQYF	TGTGCCAGCAGCCAAAATAAGGACAGGGTTTACGAGGATCTCTACGAGCAGTACTTC
few	TRBJ2-2	-	TRBV12-3/TRBV12-4	CASSFGDERLNTGELFF	TGTGCCAGCAGTTTTGGGGACGAGCGACTGAACACCGGGGAGCTGTTTTTT
many	TRBJ2-2	TRBD1	TRBV5-1	CASSLRTGPNTGELFF	TGCGCCAGCAGTTTACGGACAGGGCCGAACACCGGGGAGCTGTTTTTT
-	TRBJ2-3	-	TRBV6-2/TRBV6-3	CASSYVLLGVTDTQYF	TGTGCCAGCAGTTACGTCCTCTTGGGGGTTACAGATACGCAGTATTTT
many	TRBJ2-1	-	TRBV12-3/TRBV12-4	CASSSDWDNEQFF	TGTGCCAGCAGTTCTGACTGGGACAATGAGCAGTTCTTC
many	TRBJ2-2	-	TRBV2	CASNDGGPPRELFF	TGTGCCAGCAATGACGGGGGGCCCCCAAGGGAGCTGTTTTTT
many	TRBJ2-3	TRBD2	TRBV12-3/TRBV12-4	CASSLRGSTDTQYF	TGTGCCAGCAGTTTGCGGGGGAGCACAGATACGCAGTATTTT
-	TRBJ1-6	TRBD1	TRBV7-3	CASSYRTGDSPLHF	TGTGCCAGCAGCTATCGGACAGGGGATTCACCCCTCCACTTT
few	TRBJ2-4	TRBD2	TRBV3-1	CASSSSGEKNIQYF	TGTGCCAGCAGCTCGAGCGGGGAAAAAAACATTCAGTACTTC
-	TRBJ2-7	-	TRBV19	CASRPGTQKVYEQYF	TGTGCCAGTAGACCCGGGACCCAGAAGGTCTACGAGCAGTACTTC
-	TRBJ2-3	TRBD2	TRBV3-1	CASSPAGGAADTQYF	TGTGCCAGCAGCCCCGCCGGGGGGGCTGCAGATACGCAGTATTTT
few	TRBJ1-2	TRBD1	TRBV7-2	CASSGRTGSNYGYTF	TGTGCCAGCAGCGGACGGACAGGGAGTAACTATGGCTACACCTTC
few	TRBJ2-5	-	TRBV9	CASSVSPVQETQYF	TGTGCCAGCAGTGTATCGCCCGTCCAAGAGACCCAGTACTTC
many	TRBJ1-6	-	TRBV20-1	CSASGGALGMGSLHF	TGCAGTGCTAGCGGGGGGGCGCTCGGGATGGGATCCCTCCACTTT
many	TRBJ1-1	TRBD1	TRBV7-9	CASSRTGGDTEAFF	TGTGCCAGCAGCCGAACAGGGGGCGACACTGAAGCTTTCTTT
-	TRBJ2-2	TRBD2	TRBV11-3	CASSVRRGRNPGELFF	TGTGCCAGCAGCGTACGTCGCGGGAGAAATCCCGGGGAGCTGTTTTTT
-	TRBJ1-5	-	TRBV4-2	CASSQSENQPQHF	TGTGCCAGCAGCCAGAGTGAAAATCAGCCCCAGCATTTT
many	TRBJ1-2	-	TRBV27	CASSRSYGYTF	TGTGCCAGCAGTCGGAGCTATGGCTACACCTTC
many	TRBJ1-4	-	TRBV5-6	CASSLAGRANEKLFF	TGTGCCAGCAGCTTGGCCGGCAGAGCAAATGAAAAACTGTTTTTT
few	TRBJ1-1	TRBD1	TRBV5-5	CASSLRDSLNTEAFF	TGTGCCAGCAGCTTGAGGGACAGCCTGAACACTGAAGCTTTCTTT
few	TRBJ1-1	-	TRBV28	CASSPSVGRRSKNTEAFF	TGTGCCAGCAGCCCCTCGGTAGGACGGAGAAGCAAGAACACTGAAGCTTTCTTT
few	TRBJ2-1	-	TRBV7-7	CASSLVDGSYNEQFF	TGTGCTAGCAGCTTAGTTGACGGTTCCTACAATGAGCAGTTCTTC
-	TRBJ2-7	-	TRBV11-3	CASSRGRATKSYEQYF	TGTGCCAGCAGCCGCGGACGGGCAACCAAGTCCTACGAGCAGTACTTC
-	TRBJ2-1	-	TRBV7-2	CASNPGLIYNEQFF	TGTGCCAGCAACCCGGGACTCATTTACAATGAGCAGTTCTTC
few	TRBJ2-1	-	TRBV12-3/TRBV12-4	CASSLGADLYEQFF	TGTGCCAGCAGTTTAGGGGCAGACCTCTATGAGCAGTTCTTC
-	TRBJ2-2	-	TRBV5-1	CASSLLQVTTGELFF	TGCGCCAGCAGCTTGTTACAGGTGACCACCGGGGAGCTGTTTTTT
few	TRBJ2-7	-	TRBV21-1	CASSTLTGGRHEQYF	TGTGCCAGCAGCACCCTTACGGGAGGTAGGCACGAGCAGTACTTC
few	TRBJ2-7	TRBD1	TRBV12-3/TRBV12-4	CASSQPTGSEYEQYF	TGTGCCAGCAGCCAACCGACAGGGTCAGAGTACGAGCAGTACTTC
many	TRBJ2-2	TRBD1	TRBV3-1	CASSTRWTGSAGELFF	TGTGCCAGCAGCACACGGTGGACAGGGTCGGCCGGGGAGCTGTTTTTT
few	TRBJ2-5	-	TRBV12-3/TRBV12-4	CASSFDQRETQYF	TGTGCCAGCAGTTTTGACCAACGGGAGACCCAGTACTTC
-	TRBJ2-1	TRBD2	TRBV9	CASSVAVRGGNEQFF	TGTGCCAGCAGCGTCGCGGTGCGGGGGGGCAATGAGCAGTTCTTC
few	TRBJ2-3	-	TRBV7-9	CASSFSREGPTDTQYF	TGTGCCAGCAGCTTTTCCAGGGAAGGACCCACAGATACGCAGTATTTT
many	TRBJ2-7	-	TRBV5-1	CASSLGQIYEQYF	TGCGCCAGCAGCTTGGGACAGATTTACGAGCAGTACTTC
many	TRBJ2-2	-	TRBV5-5	CASTRTPNTGELFF	TGTGCCAGCACCCGGACACCGAACACCGGGGAGCTGTTTTTT
many	TRBJ2-7	-	TRBV5-1	CASSGDSGVQYF	TGCGCCAGCAGCGGTGATTCAGGAGTGCAGTACTTC
many	TRBJ1-1	TRBD1	TRBV3-1	CASRLQGANTEAFF	TGTGCCAGCAGACTACAGGGGGCGAACACTGAAGCTTTCTTT